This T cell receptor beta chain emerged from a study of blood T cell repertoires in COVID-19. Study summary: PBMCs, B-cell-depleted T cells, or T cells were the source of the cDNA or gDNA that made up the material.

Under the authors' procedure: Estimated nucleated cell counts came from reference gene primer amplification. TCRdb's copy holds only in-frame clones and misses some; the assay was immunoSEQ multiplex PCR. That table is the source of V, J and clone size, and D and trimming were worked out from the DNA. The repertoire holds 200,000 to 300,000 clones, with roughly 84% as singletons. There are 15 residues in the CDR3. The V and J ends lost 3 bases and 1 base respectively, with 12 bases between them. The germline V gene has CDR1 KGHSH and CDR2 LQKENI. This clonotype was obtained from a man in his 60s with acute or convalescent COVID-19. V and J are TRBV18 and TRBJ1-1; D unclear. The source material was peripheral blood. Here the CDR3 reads CASSPMGGGNTEAFF. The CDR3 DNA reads TGTGCCAGCTCACCGATGGGTGGAGGGAACACTGAAGCTTTCTTT.